The 6 T cell receptor beta chains reported below all come from one sample, sequenced in a study of control samples from healthy donors and cancer patients. This table comes from immunoSEQ multiplex PCR, and its TCRdb copy is limited to in-frame clones, with some not included. The repertoire holds 140,000 to 150,000 clones, with approximately 92% as singletons. Input material: blood. The receptor source for this set is a man between 25 and 39 years old in good health.

The gene calls are TRBV24-1 and TRBJ1-2; tentative D call: TRBD1 (5 bases). Germline CDR1 reads KGHDR; CDR2 reads SFDVKD. The CDR3 covers 16 residues. Trimming left V 4 bases short and J 6 bases short, with 20 bases between. CDR3 loop: CATSEGPAGFRDGYTF. CDR3 DNA sequence: TGTGCCACCAGTGAGGGCCCTGCAGGGTTCAGGGATGGCTACACCTTC.

This chain connects TRBV13 to TRBJ1-1, with no clear D. There are 13 residues in the CDR3. CDR1 PRHDT and CDR2 FYEKMQ come from the germline V gene (reference sequence). V gave up 0 bases and J gave up 3 bases, with 5 bases separating them. In DNA, the CDR3 is TGTGCCAGCAGCTTAGGTCGGGACACTGAAGCTTTCTTT. This sequence encodes CASSLGRDTEAFF.

The V call is TRBV10-2, the J call TRBJ2-7; no firm D call. The germline CDR1 and CDR2 sequences are WSHSY and SAAADI. Trimming shortened V by 4 bases and J by 2 bases, and 6 bases separated the two germline ends. The length of the CDR3 is 12 residues. The CDR3 DNA follows: TGCGCCAGCAGTGGTGGGGCCTACGAGCAGTACTTC. This codes for CASSGGAYEQYF.

The chain couples TRBV5-4 to TRBJ2-7; D may be TRBD1 (6 bases). From germline, CDR1 is SGHNT and CDR2 YYREEE (reference sequence). This CDR3 is 12 amino acids long. V shed 4 bases and J shed 7 bases, with 12 bases lying between them. The CDR3 reads CASSQQGWEQYF. CDR3 in DNA: TGTGCCAGCAGCCAACAGGGATGGGAGCAGTACTTC. Based on the CDR3 plus reference TRBV5-4 and TRBJ2-7, the full variable domain is ETGVTQSPTHLIKTRGQQVTLRCSSQSGHNTVSWYQQALGQGPQFIFQYYREEENGRGNFPPRFSGLQFPNYSSELNVNALELDDSALYLCASSQQGWEQYFGPGTRLTVT.

The chain employs TRBV28 and TRBJ2-7; 10 nucleotides line up with TRBD1. The CDR3 is 12 residues long. The trim removed 8 bases at V and 3 bases at J, leaving 1 base unmatched. The germline V gene has CDR1 MDHEN and CDR2 SYDVKM. CDR3 sequence reads: CASGTGDYEQYF. CDR3 coding DNA: TGTGCCAGCGGGACAGGGGACTACGAGCAGTACTTC.

This chain connects TRBV10-3 to TRBJ2-7, with 7 bases lining up with TRBD1. The CDR3 contains 17 residues. Germline-derived CDR1 and CDR2 are ENHRY and SYGVKD. With 2 bases clipped from V and 3 bases from J, the junction kept 13 bases outside the gene matches. This CDR3 reads CAISERGPTGAIYEQYF. In nucleotides, the CDR3 is TGTGCCATCAGTGAGAGGGGACCTACAGGGGCGATCTACGAGCAGTACTTC.